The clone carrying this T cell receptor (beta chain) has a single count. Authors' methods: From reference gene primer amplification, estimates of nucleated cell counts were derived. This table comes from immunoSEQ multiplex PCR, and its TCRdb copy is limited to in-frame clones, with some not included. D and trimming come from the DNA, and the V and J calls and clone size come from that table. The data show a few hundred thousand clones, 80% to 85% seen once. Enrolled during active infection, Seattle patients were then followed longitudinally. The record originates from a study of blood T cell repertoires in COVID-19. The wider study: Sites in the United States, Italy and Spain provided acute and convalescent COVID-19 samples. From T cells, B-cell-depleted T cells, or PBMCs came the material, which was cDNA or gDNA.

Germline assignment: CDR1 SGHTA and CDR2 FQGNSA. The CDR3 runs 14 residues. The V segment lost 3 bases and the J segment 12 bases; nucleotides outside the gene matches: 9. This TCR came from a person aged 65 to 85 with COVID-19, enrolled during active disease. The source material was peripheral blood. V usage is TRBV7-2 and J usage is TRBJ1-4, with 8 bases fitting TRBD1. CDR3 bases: TGTGCCAGCAGCTTCACAGGGGGGCCAGGGGAACTGTTTTTT. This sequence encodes CASSFTGGPGELFF.